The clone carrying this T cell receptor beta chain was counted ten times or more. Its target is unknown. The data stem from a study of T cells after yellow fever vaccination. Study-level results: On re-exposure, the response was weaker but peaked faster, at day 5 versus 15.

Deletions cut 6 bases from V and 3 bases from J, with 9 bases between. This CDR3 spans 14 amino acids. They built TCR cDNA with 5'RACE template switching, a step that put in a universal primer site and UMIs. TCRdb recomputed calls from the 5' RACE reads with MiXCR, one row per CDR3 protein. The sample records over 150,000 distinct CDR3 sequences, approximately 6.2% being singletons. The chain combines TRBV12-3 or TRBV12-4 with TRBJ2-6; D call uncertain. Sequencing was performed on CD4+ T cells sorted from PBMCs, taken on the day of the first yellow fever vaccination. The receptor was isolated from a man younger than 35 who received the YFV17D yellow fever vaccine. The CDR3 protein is CASRGSSGANVLTF. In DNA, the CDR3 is TGTGCCAGCAGAGGATCTAGTGGGGCCAACGTCCTGACTTTC.